This TCR beta chain came from a study of T cell therapy after organ transplantation. The overall study: Expansion used a peptide pool of 30 HLA class I and II CMV epitopes.

This sample's time point: 20-29 weeks after completion of therapy. Produced via immunoSEQ multiplex PCR; TCRdb's table is partial and in-frame only. The data hold about 15,000 clones, with less than 90% observed a single time. This clone was seen once. Its antigen is not known. The V gene lost 4 bases and the J gene lost 5 bases, with 22 bases spanning the gap. The CDR3 is 17 residues long. Germline lookup yields CDR1 SGDLS and CDR2 YYNGEE. Sequenced here: CD8+ T cells from blood, sampled after autologous CMV-specific T cell therapy. This TCR derives from a human patient who had received a solid organ transplant and had CMV disease. Some T cells may arise from the graft donor. V usage is TRBV9 and J usage is TRBJ1-5; D gene unclear. Written as DNA, the CDR3 is TGTGCCAGCAGCCCTCCTGGGGTCAAACTTTTTGATCAGCCCCAGCATTTT. As protein: CASSPPGVKLFDQPQHF.